The T cell receptor (beta chain) described here comes from a study of monozygotic twins with inflammatory bowel disease. Study-wide points: Backing was not found for a single strong signal or clonotype associated with IBD.

TCRdb processed the 5' RACE reads again and assigns one entry to each CDR3 protein, with no DNA. This listing includes fewer than 450,000 distinct CDR3 sequences. On this clonotype: The target antigen is unknown.

This CDR3 spans 13 amino acids. Per germline, CDR1 KGHSH and CDR2 LQKENI. The chain links TRBV18 to TRBJ2-7; no DNA is available, so the TRBD1 call from TCRdb remains unchecked. Sequences were obtained from blood. The sequence was collected from a human donor with ulcerative colitis or Crohn's disease, or a healthy co-twin of an affected twin (not recorded which). The CDR3 loop is CASSPTGGHEQYF.